This T cell receptor beta chain emerged from a study of T-cell memory formation after mild COVID-19. Study context: For the most part, TCR clusters were specific to one donor.

Germline CDR1 MNHEY, CDR2 SMNVEV (reference sequence). The CDR3 is 13 amino acids. V lost 6 bases, J lost 6 bases, and 7 bases stayed unmatched. TCRdb re-derived calls from the 5' RACE reads in MiXCR, one entry per CDR3 protein. The table shows 450,000 or so distinct CDR3 sequences, with approximately 25% occurring only once. Broader study findings: CD4+ bias marked clones expanding day 15 to 37, unlike balanced contracting clones. Contracting clones localized mainly to CM and EM when CD4+ and mainly to EMRA when CD8+. Pre-infection memory harbored some responding clones, suggesting cross-reactive memory joined.

This clonotype has just a few counts. Its antigen is as yet unknown. Sequencing used PBMCs or a T cell subset sorted from them (not recorded which). This chain joins TRBV27 and TRBJ2-7, with 8 bases aligning to TRBD1. The source of this sequence is an adult woman who had mild COVID-19 (a few samples of this study predate the infection). Cell type and time point are not known. The CDR3 loop reads CASRKQGGREQYF. The CDR3 nucleotides are TGTGCCAGCAGAAAACAGGGGGGCCGCGAGCAGTACTTC.